This T cell receptor (beta chain) was profiled in a study of cytotoxic CD8 clonotypes in ibrutinib-treated CLL. Here immunoSEQ multiplex PCR was the method, and the copy in TCRdb shows in-frame clones only, minus some. This sample carries about 140,000 clones, 70% to 90% of them seen once, and the ten largest clones take roughly 7.6%. On this clone: Its antigen is unidentified.

From germline, CDR1 is SGHNT and CDR2 YYREEE (reference sequence). CDR3 length: 12 residues. Trimming took 2 bases from V and 7 from J, leaving 9 bases between them. Points from the study as a whole: Among the clonotypes, public ones were uncommon and contracted or held stable on treatment. Ibrutinib response saw clonality rise, and progression saw it return toward baseline.

This TCR came from a human donor with chronic lymphocytic leukemia. The sample here was PBMCs, taken after 36 months of ibrutinib treatment. The chain employs TRBV5-4 and TRBJ1-2; D is uncertain. CDR3 bases: TGTGCCAGCAGCTTCGACAAGTCTGGCTACACCTTC. Protein: CASSFDKSGYTF.